A single sample is the source of the 23 T cell receptor beta chains below, sequenced in a study of human T cells and chemical hapten exposure. Each CDR3 protein is one row after TCRdb ran MiXCR on the RACE reads. This sample has 380,000 or so distinct CDR3 sequences; 4.8% occur once, and the top ten carry roughly 2.4%. Stated time point: patch test 1, 2 weeks after DPC sensitization. Treatment indicated: therapeutic diphenylcyclopropenone sensitization with weekly scalp DPC. This specimen was whole blood, taken in connection with sensitization to the hapten diphenylcyclopropenone (DPC). The receptors were gathered from a woman in her 50s with alopecia areata. Some clones in this sample may be carry-over from other donors' samples.

This clonotype was seen repeatedly, ten times or more. This chain joins TRBV20-1 and TRBJ1-4; a weak D match, TRBD1 (6 bases). The CDR3 is 14 residues long. In germline, CDR1 is DFQATT, CDR2 SNEGSKA (reference sequence). V was shortened by 1 base and J by 3 bases, with 9 bases between the two germline ends. CDR3 region: CSARAGAANEKLFF. The CDR3 nucleotides are TGCAGTGCTAGAGCGGGGGCGGCTAATGAAAAACTGTTTTTT.

The rearrangement links TRBV20-1 to TRBJ1-5; 8 bases are a match to TRBD1. Germline lookup yields CDR1 DFQATT and CDR2 SNEGSKA (reference sequence). The CDR3 is made up of 14 amino acids. The trim removed 5 bases at V and 0 bases at J, leaving 3 bases unmatched. Written as DNA, the CDR3 is TGCAGTGCTTCACAGGGGGGTAGCAATCAGCCCCAGCATTTT. Translating gives CSASQGGSNQPQHF.

This clonotype appeared many times. The chain joins TRBV12-3 or TRBV12-4 to TRBJ2-7, with TRBD1 matching 10 bases. Trimming took 3 bases from V and 4 from J; bases not matched to a gene: 3. The CDR3 runs to 14 residues. CDR3 DNA sequence: TGTGCCAGCAGTTTCGGGACAGGGGTTTACGAGCAGTACTTC. Its translation is CASSFGTGVYEQYF.

The gene calls are TRBV30 and TRBJ2-1, with D perhaps TRBD2 (5 bases). From germline, CDR1 is GTSNPN and CDR2 SVGIG (reference sequence). This CDR3 contains 11 residues. Trimming pared 0 bases from V and 9 bases from J, leaving 6 bases between. The CDR3 protein is CAWSVGGEQFF. For the CDR3, the DNA is TGTGCCTGGAGTGTAGGAGGTGAGCAGTTCTTC.

This clonotype has at least ten counts. The chain couples TRBV6-1 to TRBJ2-6, with 9 bases identical to TRBD1. The V segment lost 8 bases and the J segment 1 base; nucleotides outside the gene matches: 6. The germline gives CDR1 MNHNS, CDR2 SASEGT. The CDR3 consists of 16 residues. In nucleotides, the CDR3 is TGTGCCAGCGGTAAGACAGGGGGATCTGGGGCCAACGTCCTGACTTTC. It codes for CASGKTGGSGANVLTF.

The chain is built from TRBV27 and TRBJ2-7; tentatively, D is TRBD1 (5 bases). Per the germline V gene, CDR1 is MNHEY and CDR2 is SMNVEV (reference sequence). Trimming took 7 bases from V and 2 from J, leaving 12 bases between them. There are 13 residues in the CDR3. The CDR3 nucleotides are TGTGCCAGCATCCGGGCAGGGACCTACGAGCAGTACTTC. It is translated as CASIRAGTYEQYF.

The chain links TRBV4-2 to TRBJ1-5, with 11 bases lining up with TRBD1. J gave up 7 bases and V 0 bases, and 5 bases lay outside the gene matches. The CDR3 has 16 residues. Germline loops: CDR1 LGHNA, CDR2 YNFKEQ. As DNA, the CDR3 is TGTGCCAGCAGCCAAGAGGACAGGGGGCAAGAGCAGCCCCAGCATTTT. The encoded protein is CASSQEDRGQEQPQHF.

This clonotype has only a few counts. The chain uses TRBV24-1 and TRBJ2-5; 10 nucleotides line up with TRBD2. Germline CDR1 reads KGHDR; CDR2 reads SFDVKD. V lost 3 bases to trimming and J lost 5 bases; unmatched junction nucleotides: 5. This CDR3 is built from 15 residues. CDR3 residues: CATSDTAGGPETQYF. The CDR3 region has the DNA TGTGCCACCAGTGATACAGCGGGGGGGCCCGAGACCCAGTACTTC.

This clonotype was counted at least ten times. This chain joins TRBV4-3 and TRBJ2-1, with 8 bases that match TRBD2. V was clipped by 1 base and J by 8 bases; unmatched bases: 4. Germline V lookup: CDR1 LGHNA, CDR2 YSLEER. The CDR3 runs to 14 residues. The CDR3 DNA reads TGCGCCAGCAGCCAAGGGGGACTAGGCGATGAGCAGTTCTTC. It specifies CASSQGGLGDEQFF.

This clonotype was detected only a few times. CDR3 nucleotides: TGCGCCAGCAGCCAGGACAGGGGCGGCGAGCAGTACTTC. Its translation: CASSQDRGGEQYF. The rearrangement links TRBV5-1 to TRBJ2-7; 9 nucleotides line up with TRBD1. After removal of 4 bases from V and 6 bases from J, the junction contained 5 bases not matched to a gene. Germline V CDR1 and CDR2: SGHRS, YFSETQ. There are 13 residues in the CDR3.

This clonotype was counted at least ten times. Here the CDR3 DNA reads TGCGCCAGCAGCTTGGCGGAGCAGAGAAGGGAGCAGTACTTC. Translating it yields CASSLAEQRREQYF. The rearrangement uses TRBV5-1 and TRBJ2-7; unclear D gene. The ends were cut back, 0 bases at V and 7 bases at J, with 14 bases in the middle. This CDR3 contains 14 residues. Germline-derived CDR1 and CDR2 are SGHRS and YFSETQ.

This clonotype was seen ten or more times. This chain links TRBV2 with TRBJ2-1; D not resolved. V was clipped by 2 bases and J by 8 bases, with 7 bases between them. This CDR3 has 12 residues. Germline assignment: CDR1 SNHLY and CDR2 FYNNEI. CDR3 in amino acids: CASSELRYEQFF. The CDR3 nucleotides read TGTGCCAGCAGTGAACTGCGCTATGAGCAGTTCTTC.

At least ten counts were recorded for this clonotype. The chain joins TRBV6-1 to TRBJ2-7; D gene ambiguous. CDR3 length equals 14 residues. CDR1 and CDR2 (germline): MNHNS, SASEGT. V shed 1 base and J shed 3 bases, with 10 bases lying between them. CDR3 sequence: CASSEEPRVYEQYF. CDR3 nucleotides: TGTGCCAGCAGTGAAGAACCTAGGGTCTACGAGCAGTACTTC.

This clonotype has ten or more counts. The chain is built from TRBV13 and TRBJ2-3; D is perhaps TRBD2 (6 bases). Germline CDR1 and CDR2: PRHDT and FYEKMQ (reference sequence). V lost 0 bases and J lost 2, with 9 bases in between. The CDR3 length is 15 residues. CDR3 sequence reads: CASSLGARDTDTQYF. CDR3 bases: TGTGCCAGCAGCTTAGGCGCGCGGGACACAGATACGCAGTATTTT.

This clonotype was recorded many times. V is TRBV2 and J is TRBJ1-5, with 8 bases that match TRBD1. With 5 bases clipped from V and 1 base from J, the junction kept 4 bases outside the gene matches. Germline assignment: CDR1 SNHLY and CDR2 FYNNEI. The CDR3 consists of 15 residues. CDR3 protein: CASSYRGSSNQPQHF. As DNA, the CDR3 is TGTGCCAGCAGTTACAGGGGGAGCAGCAATCAGCCCCAGCATTTT.

This clonotype was recorded a few times. The chain links TRBV2 to TRBJ1-5; TRBD1 might be the D (6 bases). The CDR3 is 15 residues long. Trimming cost V 7 bases and J 0 bases, with 13 bases left between them. Germline CDR1 is SNHLY and CDR2 is FYNNEI. CDR3 DNA sequence: TGTGCCAGCATCCCTGACAGGAATAGCAATCAGCCCCAGCATTTT. This gives the protein CASIPDRNSNQPQHF.

Only a few counts were recorded for this clonotype. This chain joins TRBV20-1 and TRBJ1-2; 8 bases line up with TRBD1. Looked up from germline, CDR1 is DFQATT and CDR2 is SNEGSKA (reference sequence). The V and J ends lost 4 bases and 3 bases, in that order; junction bases with no gene match: 10. The CDR3 consists of 15 residues. This CDR3 is CSATRTGLLDYGYTF. Written as DNA, the CDR3 is TGCAGTGCTACCCGGACAGGGCTCCTAGACTATGGCTACACCTTC.

This clonotype was seen many times. The rearrangement joins TRBV7-8 to TRBJ1-5; D gene unclear. Trimming cost V 5 bases and J 1 base, with 15 bases left between them. The CDR3 spans 16 residues. The germline V gene has CDR1 SGHVS and CDR2 FQNEAQ. The CDR3 region has the DNA TGTGCCAGCAGCAGACGACCGGGTCCCAGCAATCAGCCCCAGCATTTT. It is translated as CASSRRPGPSNQPQHF.

In this sample, this clonotype turned up many times. The chain is built from TRBV6-6 and TRBJ1-5; D uncertain. This CDR3 contains 14 residues. The V gene's germline CDR1 is MNHNY and CDR2 SVGAGI (reference sequence). Trimming shortened V by 2 bases and J by 3 bases, and 8 bases separated the two germline ends. CDR3 coding DNA: TGTGCCAGCAGTTACGGAGGGAACAATCAGCCCCAGCATTTT. The encoded protein is CASSYGGNNQPQHF.

This clonotype was picked up many times. The V call is TRBV2, the J call TRBJ1-1, with a tentative D call TRBD1 (5 bases). Germline loops: CDR1 SNHLY, CDR2 FYNNEI. Trimming removed 2 bases from V and 3 bases from J, with 10 bases in between. CDR3 length: 14 residues. The CDR3 nucleotides read TGTGCCAGCAGTGAAAGTCCAGGGTACACTGAAGCTTTCTTT. This codes for CASSESPGYTEAFF.

This clonotype has only a few counts. The chain employs TRBV10-3 and TRBJ1-1, with unresolved D. The CDR3 runs to 14 residues. Trimming removed 0 bases from V and 1 base from J, with 6 bases in between. CDR1 is ENHRY and CDR2 is SYGVKD in the germline V gene. The CDR3 sequence: CAISESGGNTEAFF. As DNA, the CDR3 is TGTGCCATCAGTGAGTCAGGAGGGAACACTGAAGCTTTCTTT.

This clonotype came up a few times. This rearrangement joins TRBV7-2 to TRBJ2-3; TRBD2 agrees at 14 bases. Germline-derived CDR1 and CDR2 are SGHTA and FQGNSA. The CDR3 length is 16 residues. V shed 4 bases and J 6 bases; nucleotides not matched to a gene: 6. The DNA for the CDR3 is TGTGCCAGCAGCTCCATGGGGACTAGCGGGAGTGATACGCAGTATTTT. Protein product: CASSSMGTSGSDTQYF.

The chain is built from TRBV20-1 and TRBJ2-3; 9 positions match TRBD2. The CDR3 length is 15 residues. Germline loops: CDR1 DFQATT, CDR2 SNEGSKA (reference sequence). V lost 0 bases, J lost 2 bases, and 3 bases stayed unmatched. Here the CDR3 reads CSARDSGSPTDTQYF. Written as DNA, the CDR3 is TGCAGTGCTAGAGATAGCGGGAGCCCCACAGATACGCAGTATTTT.